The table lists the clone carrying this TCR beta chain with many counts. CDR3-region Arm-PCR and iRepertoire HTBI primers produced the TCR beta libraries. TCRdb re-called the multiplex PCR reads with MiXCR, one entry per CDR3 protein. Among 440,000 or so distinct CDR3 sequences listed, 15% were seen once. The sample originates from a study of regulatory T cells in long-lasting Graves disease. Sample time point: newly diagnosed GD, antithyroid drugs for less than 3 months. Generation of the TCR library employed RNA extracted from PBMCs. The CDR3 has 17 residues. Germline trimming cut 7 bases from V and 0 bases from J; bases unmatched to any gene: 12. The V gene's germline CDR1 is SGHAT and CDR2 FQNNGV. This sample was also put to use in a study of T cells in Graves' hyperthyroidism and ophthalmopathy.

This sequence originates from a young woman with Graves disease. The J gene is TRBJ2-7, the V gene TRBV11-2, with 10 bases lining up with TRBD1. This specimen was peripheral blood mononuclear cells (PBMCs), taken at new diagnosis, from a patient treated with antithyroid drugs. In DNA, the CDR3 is TGTGCCAGCACCTCACTCGGACAGGGGGGAATCTCCTACGAGCAGTACTTC. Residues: CASTSLGQGGISYEQYF.